Each of the 27 T cell receptor beta chains below was sequenced from the same sample in a study of cytomegalovirus exposure and HLA in healthy donors. The PCR had 60 Vbeta and 13 Jbeta primers. Assay: immunoSEQ multiplex PCR; the TCRdb copy retains only in-frame clones and omits some. The sample holds some 95,000 clones, roughly three quarters seen once. Sequenced sample: PBMCs. These receptor sequences come from a woman aged 40 to 50 in good health and CMV-seronegative.

The chain is built from TRBV15 and TRBJ1-4; D unclear. CDR1 is LNHNV, CDR2 YYDKDF, per germline (reference sequence). The CDR3 sequence is 17 residues long. Between the trimmed V and J ends, which lost 0 bases and 0 bases, there was a span of 11 bases. CDR3 bases: TGTGCCACCAGCAGAGATCCAGGCTTTGCAACTAATGAAAAACTGTTTTTT. It is translated as CATSRDPGFATNEKLFF.

The chain has TRBV4-3 and TRBJ2-5; 9 bases fit TRBD2. The CDR3 has 17 residues. Germline lookup yields CDR1 LGHNA and CDR2 YSLEER. V gave up 0 bases and J gave up 0 bases; unmatched junction bases: 5. The CDR3 DNA reads as TGCGCCAGCAGCCAAGATTGGGCTAGCGGGGACCAAGAGACCCAGTACTTC. It translates to CASSQDWASGDQETQYF.

This clone was counted a few times. The CDR3 loop is CASSLGQGSYGYTF. CDR3 in DNA: TGTGCCAGTAGTCTCGGACAGGGGTCCTATGGCTACACCTTC. The chain employs TRBV19 and TRBJ1-2; 9 nucleotides agree with TRBD1. V gave up 5 bases and J gave up 4 bases; unmatched junction bases: 5. This CDR3 has 14 residues. CDR1 and CDR2 from the germline V gene are LNHDA and SQIVND (reference sequence).

The J gene is TRBJ2-5, the V gene TRBV5-1, with 7 bases lining up with TRBD2. Per germline, CDR1 SGHRS and CDR2 YFSETQ. This CDR3 is 15 amino acids long. J gave up 1 base and V 1 base, and 4 bases lay outside the gene matches. CDR3 loop: CASSLLASGQETQYF. As DNA, the CDR3 is TGCGCCAGCAGCTTGTTAGCTAGCGGCCAAGAGACCCAGTACTTC. Looking up the rest from reference TRBV5-1 and TRBJ2-5 gives the full variable domain: KAGVTQTPRYLIKTRGQQVTLSCSPISGHRSVSWYQQTPGQGLQFLFEYFSETQRNKGNFPGRFSGRQFSNSRSEMNVSTLELGDSALYLCASSLLASGQETQYFGPGTRLLVL.

This sequence joins TRBV5-4 and TRBJ1-1; D uncertain. The germline V gene encodes CDR1 SGHNT and CDR2 YYREEE (reference sequence). The V end was cut by 1 base, the J end by 2 bases, with 9 bases between. CDR3 size: 14 residues. CDR3 loop: CASSLTAKNTEAFF. CDR3 bases: TGTGCCAGCAGCTTGACAGCTAAAAACACTGAAGCTTTCTTT. The full variable domain, its missing parts supplied by reference TRBV5-4 and TRBJ1-1, is ETGVTQSPTHLIKTRGQQVTLRCSSQSGHNTVSWYQQALGQGPQFIFQYYREEENGRGNFPPRFSGLQFPNYSSELNVNALELDDSALYLCASSLTAKNTEAFFGQGTRLTVV.

V gene TRBV7-2 combines with J gene TRBJ1-1; the D gene is possibly TRBD1 (5 bases). Germline CDR1 SGHTA, CDR2 FQGNSA. This CDR3 spans 13 amino acids. Trimming stripped 3 bases from V and 4 bases from J, with 9 bases between. CDR3 bases: TGTGCCAGCAGCTTGGGCGGGGGCACTGAAGCTTTCTTT. As protein: CASSLGGGTEAFF. The complete variable domain, with remaining parts taken from reference TRBV7-2 and TRBJ1-1, reads GAGVSQSPSNKVTEKGKDVELRCDPISGHTALYWYRQSLGQGLEFLIYFQGNSAPDKSGLPSDRFSAERTGGSVSTLTIQRTQQEDSAVYLCASSLGGGTEAFFGQGTRLTVV.

CDR3 protein: CASSPEVGLGQGYHEQYF. The CDR3 bases are TGCGCCAGCAGCCCAGAAGTAGGGCTGGGACAGGGTTACCACGAGCAGTACTTC. The gene calls are TRBV5-1 and TRBJ2-7; 9 bases line up with TRBD1. The V gene end was trimmed by 4 bases and the J gene end by 5 bases; junction bases not matched to a gene: 19. This CDR3 is built from 18 residues. In germline, CDR1 is SGHRS, CDR2 YFSETQ.

The V gene is TRBV7-9, the J gene TRBJ1-1; 8 bases align to TRBD1. Looked up from germline, CDR1 is SEHNR and CDR2 is FQNEAQ (reference sequence). Losses at the gene ends were 3 bases for V and 4 bases for J; bases not matched to a gene: 7. This CDR3 spans 15 amino acids. The CDR3 bases are TGTGCCAGCAGCTTTAAGGACAGGGTACCCACTGAAGCTTTCTTT. Amino acid sequence: CASSFKDRVPTEAFF.

The chain employs TRBV28 and TRBJ2-5; 9 bases line up with TRBD1. This CDR3 has 16 residues. The ends lost 6 bases at V and 5 bases at J; junction bases unmatched: 13. The germline V gene has CDR1 MDHEN and CDR2 SYDVKM. The CDR3 nucleotides are TGTGCCAGCAGCAGACCCCGGGACAGGGTTTTGGAGACCCAGTACTTC. It yields the protein CASSRPRDRVLETQYF.

The V call is TRBV10-3, the J call TRBJ2-3, with 8 bases that match TRBD2. V shed 5 bases, J shed 2 bases, and the junction held 6 bases outside the gene matches. The CDR3 has 15 amino acids. Germline-derived CDR1 and CDR2 are ENHRY and SYGVKD. The CDR3 protein is CAISPKAGVTDTQYF. The CDR3 DNA sequence: TGTGCCATCAGTCCCAAAGCGGGGGTCACAGATACGCAGTATTTT.

This clone was counted once. This chain joins TRBV4-1 and TRBJ2-5, with 12 bases identical to TRBD2. Germline assignment: CDR1 MGHRA and CDR2 YSYEKL. CDR3 length equals 16 residues. J lost 3 bases, V lost 4 bases, and 6 bases had no gene match. CDR3 amino acids: CASSLRLAGEEETQYF. The DNA for the CDR3 is TGCGCCAGCAGCCTTAGACTAGCGGGAGAGGAAGAGACCCAGTACTTC.

The CDR3, as DNA: TGTGCTAGTGGTCCAGACAGCGCGGTGGGTCCCCTCCACTTT. Protein product: CASGPDSAVGPLHF. The rearrangement joins TRBV12-5 to TRBJ1-6; D possibly corresponds to TRBD1 (5 bases). CDR3 size: 14 residues. The germline CDR1 and CDR2 sequences are LGHNT and FRNRAP. V was shortened by 5 bases and J by 13 bases, with 18 bases between the two germline ends. The whole variable domain, filled in from reference TRBV12-5 and TRBJ1-6, reads DARVTQTPRHKVTEMGQEVTMRCQPILGHNTVFWYRQTMMQGLELLAYFRNRAPLDDSGMPKDRFSAEMPDATLATLKIQPSEPRDSAVYFCASGPDSAVGPLHFGNGTRLTVT.

This clone was picked up one time. The chain joins TRBV11-2 to TRBJ2-1; 16 bases fit TRBD2. After removal of 4 bases from V and 4 bases from J, the junction contained 7 bases not matched to a gene. The CDR3 is 18 residues long. From germline, CDR1 is SGHAT and CDR2 FQNNGV. The CDR3 region has the DNA TGTGCCAGCAGCTCCATTCCGGGACTAGCGGGGGGGTACAATGAGCAGTTCTTC. The encoded protein is CASSSIPGLAGGYNEQFF.

In this sample, this clone turned up a few times. This sample includes further DNA sequences coding for the same CDR3. This chain joins TRBV4-2 and TRBJ1-5; 7 positions match TRBD1. The V and J ends lost 1 base and 7 bases, in that order; junction bases with no gene match: 7. Germline CDR1 LGHNA, CDR2 YNFKEQ. This CDR3 has 15 amino acids. The CDR3 DNA is TGTGCCAGCAGCCAAGGACAGGGAACCGGCCAGCCCCAGCATTTT. Amino acid sequence: CASSQGQGTGQPQHF.

V and J are TRBV6-1 and TRBJ1-1; 9 nucleotides line up with TRBD1. This CDR3 has 15 amino acids. Germline CDR1 reads MNHNS; CDR2 reads SASEGT. V was pared by 6 bases and J by 8 bases, with 13 bases of the junction left unmatched. The CDR3 region has the DNA TGTGCCAGCAGCCCGCGGGACAGGGCCACTTCCGAAGCTTTCTTT. Residues: CASSPRDRATSEAFF.

J is TRBJ2-2 and V is TRBV4-2; possible D gene TRBD2, 6 bases. The CDR3 runs 17 residues. V was shortened by 4 bases and J by 3 bases, with 18 bases between the two germline ends. Germline V gives CDR1 LGHNA, CDR2 YNFKEQ. CDR3 in DNA: TGTGCCAGCAGCCCACTTTACTTAACGGGGGACACCGGGGAGCTGTTTTTT. The encoded protein is CASSPLYLTGDTGELFF.

V usage is TRBV6-1 and J usage is TRBJ1-1; D perhaps matches TRBD1 (5 bases). Germline values: CDR1 MNHNS, CDR2 SASEGT. The CDR3 extends over 15 amino acids. With 6 bases removed from V and 0 bases from J, the gap between germline ends came to 14 bases. The DNA of the CDR3 is TGTGCCAGCAGCGGCTCGGGCAGGGTGAACACTGAAGCTTTCTTT. It is translated as CASSGSGRVNTEAFF.

V usage is TRBV4-1 and J usage is TRBJ2-5; D may be TRBD2 (5 bases). This CDR3 contains 14 residues. V was cut by 0 bases and J by 9 bases, with 14 bases left in between. Germline values: CDR1 MGHRA, CDR2 YSYEKL. The CDR3 sequence is CASSQDRGIGAQYF. CDR3 nucleotide sequence: TGCGCCAGCAGCCAAGATCGCGGTATCGGGGCCCAGTACTTC.

The chain has TRBV19 and TRBJ1-6; perhaps TRBD1 as D (6 bases). Trimming stripped 9 bases from V and 10 bases from J, with 16 bases between. There are 13 residues in the CDR3. Germline CDR1 LNHDA, CDR2 SQIVND (reference sequence). DNA for the CDR3: TGTGCCAGCCACAGGGTCTCGGGCTCACCCCTCCACTTT. Translated, it gives CASHRVSGSPLHF.

The J gene is TRBJ2-7, the V gene TRBV7-9; perhaps TRBD1 as D (6 bases). From germline, CDR1 is SEHNR and CDR2 FQNEAQ (reference sequence). V was trimmed by 1 base and J by 2 bases, leaving 18 bases between them. The CDR3 totals 17 residues. CDR3 amino acids: CASSLGGGLGGAYEQYF. The CDR3 DNA follows: TGTGCCAGCAGCTTAGGAGGGGGTTTAGGGGGTGCCTACGAGCAGTACTTC.

J is TRBJ1-4 and V is TRBV30; possible D gene TRBD1, 6 bases. The CDR3 has 13 residues. Deletions cut 4 bases from V and 7 bases from J, with 13 bases between. Looked up from germline, CDR1 is GTSNPN and CDR2 is SVGIG (reference sequence). In nucleotides, the CDR3 is TGTGCCTGGAACACAGGGCTTGGTGAAAAACTGTTTTTT. Protein: CAWNTGLGEKLFF.

This chain joins TRBV12-2 and TRBJ2-7; the D segment call TRBD1 is taken from the table without a DNA check. TRBV12-2 is an annotated pseudogene. This CDR3 spans 19 amino acids. In DNA form, the CDR3 reads TGTGCAAGTCGCTTAGAATCCTTCCGACAGGGGCGCAAGTCGTACGAGCAGTACTTC. The encoded protein is CASRLESFRQGRKSYEQYF.

This clone has more than one count but fewer than ten. V and J are TRBV7-9 and TRBJ1-2; D is possibly TRBD1 (6 bases). Germline V gives CDR1 SEHNR, CDR2 FQNEAQ (reference sequence). The CDR3 covers 14 residues. V shed 5 bases and J shed 7 bases, with 17 bases lying between them. The DNA of the CDR3 is TGTGCCAGCAGCCCCCACGGGGGGGGCATTGGCTACACCTTC. Translation gives CASSPHGGGIGYTF. The full variable domain, its missing parts supplied by reference TRBV7-9 and TRBJ1-2, is DTGVSQNPRHKITKRGQNVTFRCDPISEHNRLYWYRQTLGQGPEFLTYFQNEAQLEKSRLLSDRFSAERPKGSFSTLEIQRTEQGDSAMYLCASSPHGGGIGYTFGSGTRLTVV.

This chain connects TRBV18 to TRBJ1-3; possible D gene TRBD1, 6 bases. V lost 2 bases and J 0 bases, leaving 11 bases between the germline ends. The V gene's germline CDR1 is KGHSH and CDR2 LQKENI. This CDR3 has 16 residues. This chain's CDR3 is CASSPTQGNSGNTIYF. DNA of the CDR3: TGTGCCAGCTCACCAACGCAGGGGAACTCTGGAAACACCATATATTTT.

V is TRBV7-6 and J is TRBJ2-3, with D perhaps TRBD1 (5 bases). The germline V gene has CDR1 SGHVS and CDR2 FNYEAQ. V was shortened by 5 bases and J by 4 bases, with 7 bases between the two germline ends. The CDR3 consists of 12 residues. The CDR3 sequence: CASSPGSDTQYF. The CDR3 DNA is TGTGCCAGCAGCCCAGGGTCAGATACGCAGTATTTT. Combining the CDR3 with reference TRBV7-6 and TRBJ2-3 gives the whole variable domain GAGVSQSPRYKVTKRGQDVALRCDPISGHVSLYWYRQALGQGPEFLTYFNYEAQQDKSGLPNDRFSAERPEGSISTLTIQRTEQRDSAMYRCASSPGSDTQYFGPGTRLTVL.

The rearrangement links TRBV28 to TRBJ1-4; a weak D match, TRBD1 (5 bases). V was pared by 5 bases and J by 8 bases, with 15 bases between. CDR3 size: 14 residues. Germline values: CDR1 MDHEN, CDR2 SYDVKM. DNA for the CDR3: TGTGCCAGCAGTGGAGGGGCGTCGTGGGAAAAACTGTTTTTT. Its translation: CASSGGASWEKLFF.

The genes are TRBV5-1 and TRBJ1-2, with 10 bases that match TRBD1. Germline CDR1 SGHRS, CDR2 YFSETQ. The CDR3 consists of 15 residues. V lost 5 bases, J lost 8 bases, and 12 bases stayed unmatched. CDR3 region: CASSPEGQGWDGYTF. CDR3 DNA: TGCGCCAGCAGTCCGGAGGGACAGGGGTGGGACGGCTACACCTTC.